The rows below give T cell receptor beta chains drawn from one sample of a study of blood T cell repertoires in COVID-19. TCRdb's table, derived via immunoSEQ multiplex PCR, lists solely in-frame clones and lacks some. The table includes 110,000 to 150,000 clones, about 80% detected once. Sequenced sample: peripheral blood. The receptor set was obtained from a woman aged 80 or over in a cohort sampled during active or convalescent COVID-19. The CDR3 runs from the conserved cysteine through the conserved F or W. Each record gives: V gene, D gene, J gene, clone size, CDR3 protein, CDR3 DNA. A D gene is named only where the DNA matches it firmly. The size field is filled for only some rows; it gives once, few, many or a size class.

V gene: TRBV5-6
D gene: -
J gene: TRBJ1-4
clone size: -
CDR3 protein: CASSEAGNDEKLFF
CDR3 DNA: TGTGCCAGCAGCGAGGCGGGGAATGATGAAAAACTGTTTTTT

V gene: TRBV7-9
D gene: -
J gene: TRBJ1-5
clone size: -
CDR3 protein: CASSLIIGGRNQPQHF
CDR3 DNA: TGTGCCAGCAGCTTAATCATTGGGGGGAGGAATCAGCCCCAGCATTTT

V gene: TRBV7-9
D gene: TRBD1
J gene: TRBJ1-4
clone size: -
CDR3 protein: CASSRTGGNEKLFF
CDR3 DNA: TGTGCCAGCAGCCGGACAGGGGGAAATGAAAAACTGTTTTTT

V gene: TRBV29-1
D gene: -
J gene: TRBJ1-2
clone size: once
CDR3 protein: CSVGGLGGYTF
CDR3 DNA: TGCAGCGTTGGGGGACTGGGTGGCTACACCTTC

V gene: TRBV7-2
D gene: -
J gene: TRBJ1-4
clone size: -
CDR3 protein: CASSLDQSVANEKLFF
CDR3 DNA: TGTGCCAGCAGCTTAGACCAATCAGTTGCTAATGAAAAACTGTTTTTT

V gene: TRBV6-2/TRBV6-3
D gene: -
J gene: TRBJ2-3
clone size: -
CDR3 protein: CASSSSALRTDTQYF
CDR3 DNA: TGTGCCAGCAGTTCTTCAGCGTTACGCACAGATACGCAGTATTTT

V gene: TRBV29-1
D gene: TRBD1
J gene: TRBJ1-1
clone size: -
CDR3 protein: CSVEEGDRANTEAFF
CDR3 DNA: TGCAGCGTTGAAGAGGGCGACAGGGCGAACACTGAAGCTTTCTTT

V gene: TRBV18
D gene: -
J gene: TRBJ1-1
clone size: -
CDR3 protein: CASSPSIRARTEAFF
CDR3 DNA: TGTGCCAGCTCACCATCAATCAGGGCCAGGACTGAAGCTTTCTTT

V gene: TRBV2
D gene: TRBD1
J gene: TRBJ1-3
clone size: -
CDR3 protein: CASGDRAFSGNTIYF
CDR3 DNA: TGTGCCAGCGGTGACAGGGCTTTCTCTGGAAACACCATATATTTT

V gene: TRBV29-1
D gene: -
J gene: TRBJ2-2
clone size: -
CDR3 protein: CSGGRAPGELFF
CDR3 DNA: TGCAGCGGTGGCAGGGCCCCCGGGGAGCTGTTTTTT

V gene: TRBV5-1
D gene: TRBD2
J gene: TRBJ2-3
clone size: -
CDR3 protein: CASSRLAGGTDTQYF
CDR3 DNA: TGCGCCAGCAGCCGCCTAGCGGGGGGGACAGATACGCAGTATTTT

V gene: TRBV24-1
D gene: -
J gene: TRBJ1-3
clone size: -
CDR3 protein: CATSDPLAGPGNTIYF
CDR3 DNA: TGTGCCACCAGTGACCCCCTTGCGGGGCCTGGAAACACCATATATTTT

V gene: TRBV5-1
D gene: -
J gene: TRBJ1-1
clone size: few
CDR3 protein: CASSRQTGNTEAFF
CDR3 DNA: TGCGCCAGCAGCAGACAGACGGGGAACACTGAAGCTTTCTTT

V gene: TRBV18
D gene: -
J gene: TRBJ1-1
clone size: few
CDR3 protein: CASSPLREGAFF
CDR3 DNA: TGTGCCAGCTCACCTTTGAGGGAGGGGGCTTTCTTT

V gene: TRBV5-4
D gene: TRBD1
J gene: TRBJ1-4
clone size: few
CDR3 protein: CASSRNTGGSSNEKLFF
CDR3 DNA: TGTGCCAGCAGCCGAAATACAGGGGGCTCGTCTAATGAAAAACTGTTTTTT

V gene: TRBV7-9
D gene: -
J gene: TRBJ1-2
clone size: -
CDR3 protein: CASSPRRVRNYGYTF
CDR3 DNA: TGTGCCAGCAGCCCCCGCCGGGTACGGAACTATGGCTACACCTTC

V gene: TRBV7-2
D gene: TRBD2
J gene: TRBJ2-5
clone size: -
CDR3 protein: CASSFLSGGTYQETQYF
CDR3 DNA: TGTGCCAGCAGTTTCCTAAGCGGGGGGACGTACCAAGAGACCCAGTACTTC

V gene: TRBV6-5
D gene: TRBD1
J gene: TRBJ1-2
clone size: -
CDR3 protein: CASSSRTGGGYTF
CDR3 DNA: TGTGCCAGCAGTTCCCGAACAGGGGGCGGCTACACCTTC

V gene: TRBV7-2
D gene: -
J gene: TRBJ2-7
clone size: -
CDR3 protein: CASSLRVWDEQYF
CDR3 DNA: TGTGCCAGCAGCTTACGGGTCTGGGACGAGCAGTACTTC

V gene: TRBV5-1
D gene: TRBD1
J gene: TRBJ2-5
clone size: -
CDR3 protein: CASSLGDRDEETQYF
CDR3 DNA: TGCGCCAGCAGCTTGGGGGACAGGGATGAAGAGACCCAGTACTTC

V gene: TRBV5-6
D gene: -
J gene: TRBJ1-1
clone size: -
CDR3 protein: CASSFWYGRRNTEAFF
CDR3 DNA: TGTGCCAGCAGCTTCTGGTACGGGAGGAGGAACACTGAAGCTTTCTTT

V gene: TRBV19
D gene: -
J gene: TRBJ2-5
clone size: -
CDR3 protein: CASSRGGTRTQETQYF
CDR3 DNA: TGTGCCAGTAGTAGAGGGGGAACACGCACTCAAGAGACCCAGTACTTC

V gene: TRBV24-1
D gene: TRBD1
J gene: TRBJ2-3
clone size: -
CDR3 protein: CATSDLGTGKGTDTQYF
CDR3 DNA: TGTGCCACCAGTGATTTGGGGACAGGGAAGGGCACAGATACGCAGTATTTT

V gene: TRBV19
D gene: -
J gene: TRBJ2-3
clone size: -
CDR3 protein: CASSRGGGTDTQYF
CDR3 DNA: TGTGCCAGTAGTCGGGGCGGGGGCACAGATACGCAGTATTTT

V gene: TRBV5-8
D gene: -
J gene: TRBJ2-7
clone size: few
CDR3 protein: CASSPSYEQYF
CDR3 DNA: TGTGCCAGCAGCCCCAGCTACGAGCAGTACTTC

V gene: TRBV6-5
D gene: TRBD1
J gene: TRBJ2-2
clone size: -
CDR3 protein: CASRAGTGKAGELFF
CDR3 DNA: TGTGCCAGCAGAGCTGGGACAGGGAAGGCCGGGGAGCTGTTTTTT

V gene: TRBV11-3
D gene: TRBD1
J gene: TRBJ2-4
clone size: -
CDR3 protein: CASSPMGQGEAKNIQYF
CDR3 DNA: TGTGCCAGCAGCCCCATGGGACAGGGTGAAGCCAAAAACATTCAGTACTTC

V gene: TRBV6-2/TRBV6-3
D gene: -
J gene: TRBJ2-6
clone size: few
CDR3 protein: CASSGKGQNGGANVLTF
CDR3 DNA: TGTGCCAGCAGCGGAAAGGGACAAAACGGGGGGGCCAACGTCCTGACTTTC

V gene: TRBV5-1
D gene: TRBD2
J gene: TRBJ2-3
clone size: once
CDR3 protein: CASSRGGSGGAADTQYF
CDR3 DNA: TGCGCCAGCAGCCGCGGGGGTAGCGGGGGGGCCGCAGATACGCAGTATTTT

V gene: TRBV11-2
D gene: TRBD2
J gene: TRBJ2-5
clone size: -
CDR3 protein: CASSLAGGNQETQYF
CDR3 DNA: TGTGCCAGCAGTCTAGCGGGGGGCAACCAAGAGACCCAGTACTTC

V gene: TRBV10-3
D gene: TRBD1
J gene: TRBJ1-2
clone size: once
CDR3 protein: CAIDKAGGNYGYTF
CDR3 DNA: TGTGCCATCGACAAGGCAGGGGGGAACTATGGCTACACCTTC

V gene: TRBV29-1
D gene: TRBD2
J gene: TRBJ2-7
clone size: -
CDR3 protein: CSVEDPSGGFYEQYF
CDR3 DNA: TGCAGCGTTGAAGATCCTAGCGGGGGGTTCTACGAGCAGTACTTC

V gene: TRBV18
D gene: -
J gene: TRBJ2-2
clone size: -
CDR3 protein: CASSTLANTGELFF
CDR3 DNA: TGTGCCAGCTCAACTCTCGCGAACACCGGGGAGCTGTTTTTT

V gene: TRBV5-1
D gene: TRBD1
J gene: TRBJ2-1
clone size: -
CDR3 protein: CASSLQGALNEQFF
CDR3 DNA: TGCGCCAGCAGCTTACAGGGGGCGTTGAATGAGCAGTTCTTC

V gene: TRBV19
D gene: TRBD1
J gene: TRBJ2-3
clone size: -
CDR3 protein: CASSMERTGATDTQYF
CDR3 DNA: TGTGCCAGTAGTATGGAACGGACAGGGGCAACAGATACGCAGTATTTT

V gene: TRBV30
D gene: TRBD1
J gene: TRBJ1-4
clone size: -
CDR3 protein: CAWSIGGGEKLFF
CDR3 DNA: TGTGCCTGGAGTATAGGAGGGGGCGAAAAACTGTTTTTT

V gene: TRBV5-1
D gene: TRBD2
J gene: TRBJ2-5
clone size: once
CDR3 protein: CATRLAGKETQYF
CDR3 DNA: TGCGCCACTCGACTAGCGGGCAAAGAGACCCAGTACTTC

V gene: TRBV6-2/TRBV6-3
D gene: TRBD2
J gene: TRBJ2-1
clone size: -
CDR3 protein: CASSYGLAGGNNEQFF
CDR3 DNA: TGTGCCAGCAGTTACGGACTAGCGGGGGGCAACAATGAGCAGTTCTTC

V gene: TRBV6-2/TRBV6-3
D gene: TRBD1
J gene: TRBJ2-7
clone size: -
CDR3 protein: CASSLTGEREQYF
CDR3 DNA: TGTGCCAGCAGCCTTACAGGGGAGCGGGAGCAGTACTTC

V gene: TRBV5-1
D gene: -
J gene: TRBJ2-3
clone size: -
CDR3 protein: CASSLGRVSTDTQYF
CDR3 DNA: TGCGCCAGCAGCTTGGGGCGGGTGAGCACAGATACGCAGTATTTT

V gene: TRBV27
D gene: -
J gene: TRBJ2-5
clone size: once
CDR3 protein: CASSLTLGGTQYF
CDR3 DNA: TGTGCCAGCAGTCTCACACTAGGGGGGACCCAGTACTTC

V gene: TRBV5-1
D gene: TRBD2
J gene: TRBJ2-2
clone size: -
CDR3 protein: CASSARLAGSANTGELFF
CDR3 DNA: TGCGCCAGCAGCGCCAGACTAGCGGGGAGCGCGAACACCGGGGAGCTGTTTTTT

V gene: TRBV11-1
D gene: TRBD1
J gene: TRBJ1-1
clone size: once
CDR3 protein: CASNAGTGGTEAFF
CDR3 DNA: TGTGCCAGTAATGCCGGGACAGGGGGAACTGAAGCTTTCTTT